This T cell receptor (beta chain) was identified in a study of T cells in pancreatic ductal adenocarcinoma. Study conclusions and caveats: Unique clonotypes were 7.5 to 10-fold more numerous in blood than in tumor. Results skew toward the minority of patients with early-stage disease. Tumor and blood clonality did not differ significantly, about 0.112 versus 0.072.

Between the trimmed V and J ends, which lost 3 bases and 4 bases, there was a span of 12 bases. Germline CDR1 SGHTA, CDR2 FQGNSA. This CDR3 is 14 amino acids long. Surgery without prior neoadjuvant therapy was the treatment of the selected pancreatic ductal adenocarcinoma patients. The repertoire was sequenced with immunoSEQ multiplex PCR; TCRdb's copy has only in-frame clones and lacks some. The data show roughly 100,000 clones, roughly 95% seen once. With regard to this clone: Its antigen is undetermined.

Material for sequencing was PBMCs. V is TRBV7-2 and J is TRBJ1-2, with D unclear. The sequence came from a human donor with pancreatic ductal adenocarcinoma. The CDR3 nucleotides read TGTGCCAGCAGCTTGGGCCCGTTCGCCTATGGCTACACCTTC. Protein product: CASSLGPFAYGYTF. Filled out from reference TRBV7-2 and TRBJ1-2, the complete variable domain reads GAGVSQSPSNKVTEKGKDVELRCDPISGHTALYWYRQSLGQGLEFLIYFQGNSAPDKSGLPSDRFSAERTGGSVSTLTIQRTQQEDSAVYLCASSLGPFAYGYTFGSGTRLTVV.